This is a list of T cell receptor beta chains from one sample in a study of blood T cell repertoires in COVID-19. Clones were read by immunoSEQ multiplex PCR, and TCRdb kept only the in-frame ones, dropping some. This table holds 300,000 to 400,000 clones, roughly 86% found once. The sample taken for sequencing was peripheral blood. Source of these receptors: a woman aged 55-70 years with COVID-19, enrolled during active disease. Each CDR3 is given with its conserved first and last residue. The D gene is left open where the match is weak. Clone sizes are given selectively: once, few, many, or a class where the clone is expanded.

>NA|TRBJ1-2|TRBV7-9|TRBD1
TGTGCCAGCAGCTCGGGACAGGGGTCTAACTATGGCTACACCTTC
CASSSGQGSNYGYTF
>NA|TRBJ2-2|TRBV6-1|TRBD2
TGTGCCAGCAGTGCTAGCGGGGGGGGCGACACCGGGGAGCTGTTTTTT
CASSASGGGDTGELFF
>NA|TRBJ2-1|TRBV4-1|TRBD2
TGCGCCAGCAGCCTAAGTGGGCGGGGGGCTTTCTATGAGCAGTTCTTC
CASSLSGRGAFYEQFF
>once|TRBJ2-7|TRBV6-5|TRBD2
TGTGCCAGCATGCCGAGCGGGGGCGCGACCTACGAGCAGTACTTC
CASMPSGGATYEQYF
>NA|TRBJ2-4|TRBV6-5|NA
TGTGCCAGCAGACCCCGGGGGTGGCAAAACATTCAGTACTTC
CASRPRGWQNIQYF
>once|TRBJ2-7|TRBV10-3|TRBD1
TGTGCCATCGGGACAGGGATGGGGTACGAGCAGTACTTC
CAIGTGMGYEQYF
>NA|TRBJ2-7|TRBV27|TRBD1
TGTGCCAGCAGCCGCAAGGGGGCAGGGGCCTCCTACGAGCAGTACTTC
CASSRKGAGASYEQYF
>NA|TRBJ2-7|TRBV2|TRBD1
TGTGCCAGCAGGGGACAGCAATACGAGCAGTACTTC
CASRGQQYEQYF
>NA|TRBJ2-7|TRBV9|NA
TGTGCCAGCAGCGTAGACCTAGTCTCCTACGAGCAGTACTTC
CASSVDLVSYEQYF
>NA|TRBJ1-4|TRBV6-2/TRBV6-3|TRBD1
TGTGCCAGCAGTCCGGGGACAGGGGGAAGTGAAAAACTGTTTTTT
CASSPGTGGSEKLFF
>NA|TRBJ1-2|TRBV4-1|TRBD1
TGCGCCAGCGGACCGGGACAGCTGCCCTATGGCTACACCTTC
CASGPGQLPYGYTF
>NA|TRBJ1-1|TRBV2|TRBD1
TGTGCCAGCAGTTCAGGACAGGCAGTGGGAGCTTTCTTT
CASSSGQAVGAFF
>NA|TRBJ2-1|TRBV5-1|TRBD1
TGCGCCAGCAGCTTCGACAGGGGGACCGATGAGCAGTTCTTC
CASSFDRGTDEQFF
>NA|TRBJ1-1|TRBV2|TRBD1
TGTGCCAGCAGTGAAGTTGACAGGGCCAGCACTGAAGCTTTCTTT
CASSEVDRASTEAFF
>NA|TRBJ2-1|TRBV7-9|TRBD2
TGTGCCAGCAGCTTATCGACACCGGGACTAGTAAATGAGCAGTTCTTC
CASSLSTPGLVNEQFF
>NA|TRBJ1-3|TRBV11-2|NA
TGTGCCAGCAAGCGGGCAGCTGGAAACACCATATATTTT
CASKRAAGNTIYF
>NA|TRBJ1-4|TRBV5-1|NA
TGCGCCAGCAGCTTTAATCAGCGAACTAATGAAAAACTGTTTTTT
CASSFNQRTNEKLFF
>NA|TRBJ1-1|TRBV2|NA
TGTGCCAGCAGCGATACAGGGTTCACTGAAGCTTTCTTT
CASSDTGFTEAFF
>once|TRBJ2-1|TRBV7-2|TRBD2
TGTGCCAGCAGGGGGGGAGGGAGCTCCTACAATGAGCAGTTCTTC
CASRGGGSSYNEQFF
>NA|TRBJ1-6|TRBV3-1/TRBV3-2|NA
TGTGCCAGCAGCCAGGCTCAAAATTCACCCCTCCACTTT
CASSQAQNSPLHF
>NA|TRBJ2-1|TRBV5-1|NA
TGCGCCAGTGGGGTCCAGGGCCCACACAATGAGCAGTTCTTC
CASGVQGPHNEQFF
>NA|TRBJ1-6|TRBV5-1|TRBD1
TGCGCCACCCGGGGGACAGATAATTCACCCCTCCACTTT
CATRGTDNSPLHF
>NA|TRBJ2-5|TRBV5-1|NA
TGCGCCAGCAGCTCAAGGGGCCCGGAGACCCAGTACTTC
CASSSRGPETQYF
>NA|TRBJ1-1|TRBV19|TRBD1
TGTGCCAGTAGCCTAACCCGACAGGGAAGATCTTTCTTT
CASSLTRQGRSFF
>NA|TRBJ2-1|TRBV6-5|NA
TGTGCCAGCAGTTACTCTTCTCCCAATGAGCAGTTCTTC
CASSYSSPNEQFF
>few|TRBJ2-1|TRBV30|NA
TGTGCCTGGAGTGTATGGACTGGTTACAATGAGCAGTTCTTC
CAWSVWTGYNEQFF
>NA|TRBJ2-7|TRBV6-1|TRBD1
TGTGCCAGCAGTGAAGCGGACAGGACGGGCTACGAGCAGTACTTC
CASSEADRTGYEQYF
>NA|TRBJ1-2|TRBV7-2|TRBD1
TGTGCCAGCAGCTTCGGAACCCGACAGGGCGGAAACTATGGCTACACCTTC
CASSFGTRQGGNYGYTF
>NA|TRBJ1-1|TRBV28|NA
TGTGCCAGCAGTCTCGGCAGGGAAGCTTTCTTT
CASSLGREAFF
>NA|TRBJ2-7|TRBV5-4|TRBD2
TGTGCCAGCAGCCGTAGCGGGGGGAACTCCTACGAGCAGTACTTC
CASSRSGGNSYEQYF
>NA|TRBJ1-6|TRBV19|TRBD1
TGTGCCAGTAGCGGGGACAGAGCCAATTCACCCCTCCACTTT
CASSGDRANSPLHF
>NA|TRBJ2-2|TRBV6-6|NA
TGTGCCAGCAGAATGGGGGGAACCGGGGAGCTGTTTTTT
CASRMGGTGELFF
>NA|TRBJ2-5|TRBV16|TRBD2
TGTGCCAGCAGCCAATTTGGGACTAGGGAAGAGACCCAGTACTTC
CASSQFGTREETQYF
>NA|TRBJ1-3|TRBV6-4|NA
TGTGCCAGCAGTGACTCTTGTGTCCGCTCTGGAAACACCATATATTTT
CASSDSCVRSGNTIYF
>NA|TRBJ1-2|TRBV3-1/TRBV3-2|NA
TGTGCCAGCAGCCAAGGTTTGAGGGAAGACTATGGCTACACCTTC
CASSQGLREDYGYTF
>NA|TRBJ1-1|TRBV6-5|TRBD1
TGTGCCAGCAGAGACAGGGGGGCGTACACTGAAGCTTTCTTT
CASRDRGAYTEAFF
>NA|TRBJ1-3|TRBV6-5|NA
TGTGCCAGCCGAACAGGGTTTGGAAACACCATATATTTT
CASRTGFGNTIYF
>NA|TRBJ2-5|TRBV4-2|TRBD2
TGTGCCAGCAGCCAAGATGGCAGGACTAGGGTGGCCCAGTACTTC
CASSQDGRTRVAQYF
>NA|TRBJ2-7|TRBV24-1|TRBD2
TGTGCCACCAGTGTGGCTAGCGGGGGCTCCTACGAGCAGTACTTC
CATSVASGGSYEQYF
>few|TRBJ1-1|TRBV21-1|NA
TGTGCCAGCAGCAAAGCCCCTCGGGGGGGTCGGACTGAAGCTTTCTTT
CASSKAPRGGRTEAFF
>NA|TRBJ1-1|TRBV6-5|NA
TGTGCCAGCACCTTATCCAACAGGGCCACTGAAGCTTTCTTT
CASTLSNRATEAFF
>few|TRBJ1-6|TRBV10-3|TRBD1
TGTGCCATCAGAGGACAGGATAATTCACCCCTCCACTTT
CAIRGQDNSPLHF
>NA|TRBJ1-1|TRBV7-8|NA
TGTGCCAGCAGTACCCCCGAACAGGGGAACACTGAAGCTTTCTTT
CASSTPEQGNTEAFF